Listed below are T cell receptor beta chains from one sample, sequenced in a study of CD4 T cells in relation to SARS-CoV-2 and coronaviruses. The antigens these receptors bind are not known. Measured with immunoSEQ multiplex PCR; TCRdb has only the in-frame clones, and not every one. The sample consists of tens of thousands of clones, 75% to 80% of them appearing once. The sequencing input was CD4+ T cells from PBMCs, cultured in vitro. The receptors derive from a human donor in good health. CDR3s include the opening cysteine and the closing phenylalanine or tryptophan. D genes are given only for firm matches. Size tells how often a clone was seen (once, few, many) or the class of an expanded clone, and some rows leave it out.

clone_size,d_call,v_call,j_call,cdr3_nt,cdr3_aa
-,-,TRBV7-3,TRBJ2-3,TGTGCCAGCAGCACAGGCGGACAGATTTGGACAGATACGCAGTATTTT,CASSTGGQIWTDTQYF
-,TRBD2,TRBV2,TRBJ2-1,TGTGCCAGCACGCCCCTAGCGGGAGTTAACAATGAGCAGTTCTTC,CASTPLAGVNNEQFF
-,-,TRBV7-9,TRBJ1-2,TGTGCCAGCAGCTTAAGAGGGAGCTATGGCTACACCTTC,CASSLRGSYGYTF
few,-,TRBV6-2/TRBV6-3,TRBJ2-2,TGTGCCAGCAGTTACGGGCAGACTAACACCGGGGAGCTGTTTTTT,CASSYGQTNTGELFF
-,-,TRBV29-1,TRBJ2-5,TGCAGCGCCGCGTTAGTGGGGGAGACCCAGTACTTC,CSAALVGETQYF
-,-,TRBV18,TRBJ2-1,TGTGCCAGCTCACCACCGGTAGGGTACAATGAGCAGTTCTTC,CASSPPVGYNEQFF
-,TRBD1,TRBV28,TRBJ1-3,TGTGCCAGCACCCCGGGACAGGCTGGAAACACCATATATTTT,CASTPGQAGNTIYF
few,-,TRBV7-8,TRBJ1-3,TGTGCCAGCAGCTTCGGACAGCAAAACACCATATATTTT,CASSFGQQNTIYF
-,TRBD2,TRBV5-4,TRBJ2-5,TGTGCCAGCAGCTTGGCCGGGAGGAGGCAAGAGACCCAGTACTTC,CASSLAGRRQETQYF
-,-,TRBV5-1,TRBJ1-4,TGCGCCAGCAGCTGGACAGCAACTAATGAAAAACTGTTTTTT,CASSWTATNEKLFF
-,TRBD1,TRBV2,TRBJ2-7,TGTGCCAGCAGTGATCCTTCGGTCCGGGACAGGGCATCCTACGAGCAGTACTTC,CASSDPSVRDRASYEQYF
-,TRBD2,TRBV10-1,TRBJ2-1,TGCGCCAGCAGTGAAAGTGCGGGAGTAGGTGAGCAGTTCTTC,CASSESAGVGEQFF
-,-,TRBV24-1,TRBJ2-7,TGTGCCACCAGTGATTTCAAGCAGGGTGGCTCCTACGAGCAGTACTTC,CATSDFKQGGSYEQYF
-,-,TRBV12-5,TRBJ2-3,TGTGCTAGTGGTTGGGCAGGGTTCACAGATACGCAGTATTTT,CASGWAGFTDTQYF
few,-,TRBV5-1,TRBJ2-6,TGCGCCAGCAGCGGACGCCGGGCGTCTGGGGCCAACGTCCTGACTTTC,CASSGRRASGANVLTF
once,TRBD1,TRBV11-3,TRBJ1-3,TGTGCCAGCAGTCCGGGACAGGGACCAGGAAACACCATATATTTT,CASSPGQGPGNTIYF
-,-,TRBV15,TRBJ1-1,TGTGCCACCAGCCTCGGCGGTGAAGCTTTCTTT,CATSLGGEAFF
-,-,TRBV5-5,TRBJ2-3,TGTGCCAGCAGGTTTGTCGGAAGCACAGATACGCAGTATTTT,CASRFVGSTDTQYF
-,TRBD1,TRBV30,TRBJ1-3,TGTGCCTGGAGTGGGGGACAGCCTGGAAACACCATATATTTT,CAWSGGQPGNTIYF
-,-,TRBV2,TRBJ1-5,TGTGCCAGCTCGATGGGAAGGGATCAGCCCCAGCATTTT,CASSMGRDQPQHF
-,TRBD2,TRBV7-2,TRBJ2-7,TGTGCCAGCAGCTTGTATGCGGGGGACTACAACTACGAGCAGTACTTC,CASSLYAGDYNYEQYF
-,TRBD1,TRBV5-6,TRBJ1-6,TGTGCCAGCAGCGAGGACAGGAGCTCCTATAATTCACCCCTCCACTTT,CASSEDRSSYNSPLHF
-,-,TRBV5-1,TRBJ2-7,TGCGCCAGCAGCTTTGACACCCCCTACGAGCAGTACTTC,CASSFDTPYEQYF
-,-,TRBV21-1,TRBJ2-3,TGTGCCAGCAGCAAAGCTCCTAGTTCAGATACGCAGTATTTT,CASSKAPSSDTQYF
-,-,TRBV7-2,TRBJ2-5,TGTGCCAGCAGCTTAGGGATGGAGACCCAGTACTTC,CASSLGMETQYF
-,-,TRBV5-1,TRBJ2-7,TGCGCCAGCAGCAGGTACGGAGACACACCTGGGGAGCAGTACTTC,CASSRYGDTPGEQYF
-,TRBD2,TRBV27,TRBJ2-7,TGTGCCAGCAGTTCCGTTTCTAGCGGGAGCAGGGTCTACGAGCAGTACTTC,CASSSVSSGSRVYEQYF
-,-,TRBV30,TRBJ1-5,TGTGCCTGGAGTGTAGTAGGCAGAAACAATCAGCCCCAGCATTTT,CAWSVVGRNNQPQHF
-,TRBD1,TRBV27,TRBJ2-7,TGTGCCAGCTCGGGACAGGGGGAGTACGAGCAGTACTTC,CASSGQGEYEQYF
-,-,TRBV28,TRBJ1-4,TGTGCCAGCACCGGTGGAGGAGGGGGATCTGAAAAACTGTTTTTT,CASTGGGGGSEKLFF
few,TRBD1,TRBV28,TRBJ1-1,TGTGCCAGCGATGGACAGGACAACACTGAAGCTTTCTTT,CASDGQDNTEAFF
-,-,TRBV28,TRBJ2-7,TGTGCCAGCAGTTTCCAGCGGGCAAAGGGGGAGCAGTACTTC,CASSFQRAKGEQYF
few,-,TRBV20-1,TRBJ1-3,TGCAGTGCTGAATTGGGAAACACCATATATTTT,CSAELGNTIYF
-,-,TRBV19,TRBJ2-6,TGTGCCAGTAGGGGGACGGGCGGGGCCAACGTCCTGACTTTC,CASRGTGGANVLTF
-,TRBD2,TRBV27,TRBJ2-3,TGTGCCAGCAGCACCACTAGCGGGTGGGACCCTTCCACAGATACGCAGTATTTT,CASSTTSGWDPSTDTQYF
-,TRBD1,TRBV4-1,TRBJ1-1,TGCGCCAGCAGCGCTCCGGACAGGGGTTTGGCCGGTGAAGCTTTCTTT,CASSAPDRGLAGEAFF
-,-,TRBV5-1,TRBJ2-5,TGCGCCAGCAGCTTGGATGGGTCCGAGACCCAGTACTTC,CASSLDGSETQYF
-,TRBD2,TRBV5-1,TRBJ2-3,TGCGCCAGCAGCTTGGTAGCGGGAGGGGGAGATACGCAGTATTTT,CASSLVAGGGDTQYF
-,TRBD2,TRBV5-1,TRBJ2-7,TGCGCCAGCAGCTGGGCGGGGGGCCAGGGCGAGCAGTACTTC,CASSWAGGQGEQYF
-,TRBD1,TRBV19,TRBJ1-4,TGTGCCAGTGGGACAGGTCATAATGAAAAACTGTTTTTT,CASGTGHNEKLFF
few,-,TRBV24-1,TRBJ1-5,TGTGCCACCAGTGATGGTGGTCAGCCCCAGCATTTT,CATSDGGQPQHF
-,TRBD1,TRBV27,TRBJ1-1,TGTGCCAGCAGCCCCGGGACAGGGGGCCGGACTGAAGCTTTCTTT,CASSPGTGGRTEAFF
-,TRBD2,TRBV27,TRBJ2-7,TGTGCCAGCAGTTATGCGGGAGCGGGCTACGAGCAGTACTTC,CASSYAGAGYEQYF
-,TRBD1,TRBV24-1,TRBJ2-1,TGTGCCACCAGTGATCCTAAGGGACAGCTTAGCTCCTACAATGAGCAGTTCTTC,CATSDPKGQLSSYNEQFF
-,TRBD1,TRBV28,TRBJ2-7,TGTGCCAGCAGTTCTCTTAGACAGGGCTCACCCCCATCCTACGAGCAGTACTTC,CASSSLRQGSPPSYEQYF
-,-,TRBV7-9,TRBJ2-5,TGTGCCAGCAGCTTAATAAGCCCCCAAGAGACCCAGTACTTC,CASSLISPQETQYF
-,-,TRBV7-8,TRBJ1-5,TGTGCCAGCAGCTTAAACTTTGGCAGGGAGAGGCAGCCCCAGCATTTT,CASSLNFGRERQPQHF
-,-,TRBV5-4,TRBJ2-5,TGTGCCAGCAGCTTGATACGGTCTGGGGGCCTGGAGACCCAGTACTTC,CASSLIRSGGLETQYF
-,-,TRBV18,TRBJ2-2,TGTGCCAGCTCACCACTTACCTTGACGAACACCGGGGAGCTGTTTTTT,CASSPLTLTNTGELFF
-,-,TRBV28,TRBJ2-2,TGTGCCAGCAGTTTATTCGGCACCGGGGAGCTGTTTTTT,CASSLFGTGELFF